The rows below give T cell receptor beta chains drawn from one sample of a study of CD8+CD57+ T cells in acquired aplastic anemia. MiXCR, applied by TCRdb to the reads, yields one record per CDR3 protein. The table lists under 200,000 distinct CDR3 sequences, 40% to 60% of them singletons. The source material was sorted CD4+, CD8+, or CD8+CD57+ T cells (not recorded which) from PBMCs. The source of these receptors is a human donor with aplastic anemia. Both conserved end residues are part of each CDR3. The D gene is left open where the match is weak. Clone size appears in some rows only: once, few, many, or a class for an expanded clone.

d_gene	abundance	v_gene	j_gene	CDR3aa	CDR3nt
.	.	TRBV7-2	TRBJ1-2	CASSLGKGGGYTF	TGTGCCAGCAGCTTAGGAAAAGGTGGCGGCTACACCTTC
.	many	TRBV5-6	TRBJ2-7	CASSLGDEQYF	TGTGCCAGCAGCTTGGGAGACGAGCAGTACTTC
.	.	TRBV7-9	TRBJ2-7	CALGEQYF	TGTGCCCTGGGCGAGCAGTACTTC
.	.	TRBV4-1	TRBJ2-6	CASSQQQTGASVLTF	TGCGCCAGCAGCCAGCAGCAGACTGGGGCCAGCGTCCTGACTTTC
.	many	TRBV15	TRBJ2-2	CATSRVDTSNTGELFF	TGTGCCACCAGCAGGGTGGACACATCGAACACCGGGGAGCTGTTTTTT
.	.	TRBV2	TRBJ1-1	CASSSRTRSGTEAFF	TGTGCCAGCAGTTCGCGGACACGGTCGGGCACTGAAGCTTTCTTT
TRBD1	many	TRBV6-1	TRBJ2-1	CASSDRGSYNEQFF	TGTGCCAGCAGTGACAGGGGGTCCTACAATGAGCAGTTCTTC
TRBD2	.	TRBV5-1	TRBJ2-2	CATATGTSGPWVGTGELFF	TGCGCCACCGCGACCGGGACTAGCGGGCCCTGGGTAGGCACCGGGGAGCTGTTTTTT
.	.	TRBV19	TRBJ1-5	CASRHQGQRNQPQHF	TGTGCCAGTAGGCATCAGGGGCAGCGGAATCAGCCCCAGCATTTT
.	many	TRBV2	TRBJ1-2	CASSPSFYGYTF	TGTGCCAGCAGTCCCAGCTTCTATGGCTACACCTTC
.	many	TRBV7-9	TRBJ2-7	CASSLGSFGYEQYF	TGTGCCAGCAGCTTAGGTAGTTTCGGCTACGAGCAGTACTTC
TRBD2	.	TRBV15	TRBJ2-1	CATSGLAGGHEQFF	TGTGCCACCAGCGGACTAGCGGGAGGGCATGAGCAGTTCTTC
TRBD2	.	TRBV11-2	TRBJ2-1	CASSLERTSGGNEQFF	TGTGCCAGCAGCTTAGAGAGGACTAGCGGGGGAAATGAGCAGTTCTTC
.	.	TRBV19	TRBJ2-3	CASKNSYTDTQYF	TGTGCCAGTAAGAACAGTTACACAGATACGCAGTATTTT
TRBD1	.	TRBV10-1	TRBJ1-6	CASPLGTGVSPLHF	TGCGCCAGCCCGTTAGGGACAGGGGTGTCACCCCTCCACTTT
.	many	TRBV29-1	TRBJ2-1	CSASLTASYNEQFF	TGCAGCGCCAGCCTCACAGCGTCCTACAATGAGCAGTTCTTC
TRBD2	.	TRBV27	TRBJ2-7	CASSRAGAYEQYF	TGTGCCAGCAGTAGAGCGGGAGCCTACGAGCAGTACTTC
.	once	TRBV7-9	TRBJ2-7	CASSSQDGYEQYF	TGTGCCAGCAGCAGTCAGGACGGCTACGAGCAGTACTTC
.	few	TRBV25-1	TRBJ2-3	CASTPIYQGSQDTQYF	TGTGCCAGCACACCGATTTACCAGGGTTCGCAAGATACGCAGTATTTT
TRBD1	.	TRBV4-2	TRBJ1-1	CASSPTTGMNTEAFF	TGTGCCAGCAGCCCAACGACAGGGATGAACACTGAAGCTTTCTTT
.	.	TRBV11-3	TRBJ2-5	CASSFGVGQETQYF	TGTGCCAGCAGCTTCGGCGTCGGCCAAGAGACCCAGTACTTC
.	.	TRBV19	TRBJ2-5	CASDSGRGTQYF	TGTGCCAGTGATTCCGGCCGGGGGACCCAGTACTTC
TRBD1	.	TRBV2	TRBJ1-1	CASSWTGGQTFF	TGTGCCAGCAGCTGGACAGGGGGCCAGACTTTCTTT
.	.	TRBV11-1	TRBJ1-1	CASSPGMLQSRMGEAFF	TGTGCCAGCAGCCCAGGAATGTTGCAGTCCCGAATGGGTGAAGCTTTCTTT
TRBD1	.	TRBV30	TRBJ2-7	CAWRDKQGKGEQYF	TGTGCCTGGAGAGACAAACAGGGGAAAGGCGAGCAGTACTTC
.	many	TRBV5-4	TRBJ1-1	CASSLADLVLEMTEAFF	TGTGCCAGCAGCTTGGCCGATCTCGTCCTCGAGATGACTGAAGCTTTCTTT
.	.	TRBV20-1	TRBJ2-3	CSAQTIDGTDTQYF	TGCAGTGCCCAGACCATAGACGGCACAGATACGCAGTATTTT
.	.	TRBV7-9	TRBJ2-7	CASSVRQFYEQYF	TGTGCCAGCAGTGTGAGACAGTTCTACGAGCAGTACTTC
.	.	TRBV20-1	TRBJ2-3	CSGRLDGVADTQYF	TGCAGCGGTCGACTAGACGGGGTGGCGGATACGCAGTATTTT
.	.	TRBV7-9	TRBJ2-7	CASSLGAMTEEQYF	TGTGCCAGCAGCTTAGGGGCGATGACTGAGGAGCAGTACTTC
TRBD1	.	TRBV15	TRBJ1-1	CATSREPGQGVEAFF	TGTGCCACCAGCAGAGAACCGGGACAGGGGGTTGAAGCTTTCTTT
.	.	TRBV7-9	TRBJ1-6	CASSSENSPLHF	TGTGCCAGCAGCTCCGAGAATTCACCCCTCCACTTT
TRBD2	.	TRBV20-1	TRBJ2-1	CSASALAGDHNEQFF	TGCAGTGCTAGTGCACTAGCGGGAGATCACAATGAGCAGTTCTTC
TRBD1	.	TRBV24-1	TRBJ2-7	CATSDSDRVNEQYF	TGTGCCACCAGTGACTCGGACAGGGTCAACGAGCAGTACTTC
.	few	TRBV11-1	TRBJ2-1	CASSLEASSYNEQFF	TGTGCCAGCAGCTTAGAGGCAAGCTCCTACAATGAGCAGTTCTTC
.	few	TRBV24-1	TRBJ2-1	CATSSRGASSYNEQFF	TGTGCCACCAGTTCCCGCGGGGCTAGCTCCTACAATGAGCAGTTCTTC
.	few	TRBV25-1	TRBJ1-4	CASRQTRNEKLFF	TGTGCCAGCCGACAGACCCGCAATGAAAAACTGTTTTTT
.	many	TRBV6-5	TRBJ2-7	CASSYSRQIYEQYF	TGTGCCAGCAGTTACTCGCGGCAGATCTACGAGCAGTACTTC
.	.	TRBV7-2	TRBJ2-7	CASSLGAYFSYEQYF	TGTGCCAGCAGCTTAGGGGCCTATTTCTCCTACGAGCAGTACTTC
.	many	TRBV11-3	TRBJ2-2	CASGDTGELFF	TGTGCCAGCGGAGACACCGGGGAGCTGTTTTTT
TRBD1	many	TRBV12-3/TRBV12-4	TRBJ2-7	CASSTGETGAYEQYF	TGTGCCAGCAGTACCGGCGAGACAGGGGCCTACGAGCAGTACTTC
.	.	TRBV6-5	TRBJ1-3	CAIRPRLAGGQYNTIYF	TGTGCCATCAGACCGAGACTAGCGGGAGGACAGTACAACACCATATATTTT
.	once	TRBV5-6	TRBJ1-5	CASSTRAGQPQHF	TGTGCCAGCAGCACGAGGGCCGGTCAGCCCCAGCATTTT
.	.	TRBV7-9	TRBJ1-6	CASSFLGENAPLHF	TGTGCCAGCAGCTTCCTGGGGGAGAATGCACCCCTCCACTTT
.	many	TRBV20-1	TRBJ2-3	CSARDRAESTDTQYF	TGCAGTGCTAGAGATCGAGCGGAAAGCACAGATACGCAGTATTTT